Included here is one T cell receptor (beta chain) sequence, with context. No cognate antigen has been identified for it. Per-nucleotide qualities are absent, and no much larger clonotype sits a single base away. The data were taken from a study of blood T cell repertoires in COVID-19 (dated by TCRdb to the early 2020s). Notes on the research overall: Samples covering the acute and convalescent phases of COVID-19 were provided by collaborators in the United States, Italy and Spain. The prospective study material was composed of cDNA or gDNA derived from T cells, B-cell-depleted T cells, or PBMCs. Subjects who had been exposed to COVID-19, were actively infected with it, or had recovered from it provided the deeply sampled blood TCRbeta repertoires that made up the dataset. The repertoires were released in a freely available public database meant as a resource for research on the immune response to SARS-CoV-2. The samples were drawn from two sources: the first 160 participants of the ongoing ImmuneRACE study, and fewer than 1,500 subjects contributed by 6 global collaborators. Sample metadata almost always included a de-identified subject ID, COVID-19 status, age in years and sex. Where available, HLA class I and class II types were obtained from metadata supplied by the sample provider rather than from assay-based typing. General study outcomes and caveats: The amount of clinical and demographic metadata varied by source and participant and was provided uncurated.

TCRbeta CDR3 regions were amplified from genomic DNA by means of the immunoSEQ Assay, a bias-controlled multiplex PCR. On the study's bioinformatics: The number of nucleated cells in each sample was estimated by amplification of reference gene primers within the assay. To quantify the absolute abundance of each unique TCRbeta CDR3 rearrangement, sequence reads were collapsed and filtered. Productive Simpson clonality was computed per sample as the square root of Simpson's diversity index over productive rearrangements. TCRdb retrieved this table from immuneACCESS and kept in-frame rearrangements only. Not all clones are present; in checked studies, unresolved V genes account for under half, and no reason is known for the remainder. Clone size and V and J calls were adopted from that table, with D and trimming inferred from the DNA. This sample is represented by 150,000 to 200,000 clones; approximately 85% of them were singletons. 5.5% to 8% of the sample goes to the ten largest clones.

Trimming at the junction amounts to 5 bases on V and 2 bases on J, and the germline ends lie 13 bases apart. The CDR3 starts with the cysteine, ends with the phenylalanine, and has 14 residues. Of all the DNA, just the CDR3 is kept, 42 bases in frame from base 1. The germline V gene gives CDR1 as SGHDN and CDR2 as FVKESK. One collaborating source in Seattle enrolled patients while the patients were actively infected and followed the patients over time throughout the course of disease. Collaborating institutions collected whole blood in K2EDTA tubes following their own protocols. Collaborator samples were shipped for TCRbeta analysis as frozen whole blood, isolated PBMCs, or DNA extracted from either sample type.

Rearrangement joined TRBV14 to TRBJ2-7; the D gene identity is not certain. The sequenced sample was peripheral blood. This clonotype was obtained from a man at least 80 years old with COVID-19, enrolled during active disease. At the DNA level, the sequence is TGTGCCAGCAGCTTTAGACACTCCGCCTACGAGCAGTACTTC. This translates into CASSFRHSAYEQYF. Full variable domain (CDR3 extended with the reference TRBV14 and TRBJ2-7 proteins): EAGVTQFPSHSVIEKGQTVTLRCDPISGHDNLYWYRRVMGKEIKFLLHFVKESKQDESGMPNNRFLAERTGGTYSTLKVQPAELEDSGVYFCASSFRHSAYEQYFGPGTRLTVT.